This T cell receptor beta chain was retrieved from a study of OX40 agonist ivuxolimab in advanced cancers. The overall study: Cohort: about 80% men, mean age approximately 60, aged roughly 23 to 79. Study-wide points: Among the lowest peripheral clonal expansion occurred in 0.1-3.0 mg/kg partial responders.

V shed 5 bases, J shed 3 bases, and the junction held 13 bases outside the gene matches. The CDR3 sequence is 16 residues long. Germline V gives CDR1 SNHLY, CDR2 FYNNEI. Of note for this clone: Its antigen remains unidentified.

Assay: immunoSEQ multiplex PCR; the TCRdb copy retains only in-frame clones and omits some. Among 20,000 to 30,000 clones listed, more than 65% were seen once. The receptor was derived from an adult with an advanced solid tumor such as melanoma, head and neck, liver or kidney cancer. Sequencing was performed on CD4+ or CD8+ T cells sorted from blood, taken in a trial of the OX40 agonist ivuxolimab. V gene TRBV2 combines with J gene TRBJ2-7, with 7 bases aligning to TRBD1. As DNA, the CDR3 is TGTGCCAGCAGTTCCCAACAGGGGAGCGACCTCTACGAGCAGTACTTC. Its protein is CASSSQQGSDLYEQYF. Together with reference TRBV2 and TRBJ2-7, the CDR3 gives the full variable domain: EPEVTQTPSHQVTQMGQEVILRCVPISNHLYFYWYRQILGQKVEFLVSFYNNEISEKSEIFDDQFSVERPDGSNFTLKIRSTKLEDSAMYFCASSSQQGSDLYEQYFGPGTRLTVT.